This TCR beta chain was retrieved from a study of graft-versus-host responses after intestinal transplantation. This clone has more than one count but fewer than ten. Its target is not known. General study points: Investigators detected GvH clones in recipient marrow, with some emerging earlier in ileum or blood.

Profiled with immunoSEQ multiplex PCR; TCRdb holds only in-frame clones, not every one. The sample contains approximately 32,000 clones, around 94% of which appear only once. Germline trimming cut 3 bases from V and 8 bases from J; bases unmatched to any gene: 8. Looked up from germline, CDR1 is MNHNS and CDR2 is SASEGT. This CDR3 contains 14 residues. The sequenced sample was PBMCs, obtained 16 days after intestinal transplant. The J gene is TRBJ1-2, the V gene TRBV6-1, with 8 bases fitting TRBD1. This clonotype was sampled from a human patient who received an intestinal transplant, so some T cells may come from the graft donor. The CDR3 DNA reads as TGTGCCAGCAGTGAGTCCCAGGGGGCGCGGGGCTACACCTTC. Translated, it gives CASSESQGARGYTF.